Each of the 19 T cell receptor beta chains below was sequenced from the same sample in a study of naive and memory T cell subsets. Both TRBC1 and TRBC2 were covered by a beta constant-region primer of two equimolar oligonucleotides. Ligated cDNA was amplified by four rounds of PCR with nested alpha and beta constant-region primers and SP2. One entry per CDR3 protein, called by TCRdb with MiXCR from the UMI-ligation and nested PCR reads. The repertoire has around 18,000 distinct CDR3 sequences, approximately 9.4% of them found once; the top ten carry 20% to 25%. The sample comprised central memory CD8+ T cells from blood. All receptors derive from a human donor in good health.

This clonotype was counted at least ten times. The gene calls are TRBV6-4 and TRBJ2-3; the match to TRBD2 covers 7 bases. Looked up from germline, CDR1 is MRHNA and CDR2 is SNTAGT. J was trimmed by 5 bases and V by 5 bases; bases with no gene match: 7. The CDR3 has 14 residues. CDR3 loop: CASSLLGGEDTQYF. DNA for the CDR3: TGTGCCAGCAGTCTCTTGGGGGGGGAAGATACGCAGTATTTT.

This clonotype was counted at least ten times. This rearrangement joins TRBV12-3 or TRBV12-4 to TRBJ1-5; D remains unclear. V gave up 6 bases and J gave up 7 bases, with 10 bases separating them. The CDR3 totals 12 residues. The CDR3 region is CASRIGSQPQHF. The CDR3 DNA reads TGTGCCAGCAGGATTGGGAGCCAGCCCCAGCATTTT.

The chain employs TRBV6-5 and TRBJ1-2; 7 nucleotides line up with TRBD1. The CDR3 extends over 14 amino acids. V trimming: 4 bases; J trimming: 2 bases; junction bases outside the gene matches: 4. The V gene's germline CDR1 is MNHEY and CDR2 SVGAGI. CDR3: CASSLGGVNYGYTF. CDR3 in DNA: TGTGCCAGCAGTTTAGGGGGCGTCAACTATGGCTACACCTTC.

This clonotype came up many times. The chain carries TRBV4-3 and TRBJ2-3; D gene uncertain. The V end lost 5 bases, the J end lost 1 base, and 13 bases lay between the germline ends. The CDR3 consists of 15 residues. Germline lookup yields CDR1 LGHNA and CDR2 YSLEER. The CDR3: CASSYYREGTDTQYF. In nucleotides, the CDR3 is TGCGCCAGCAGCTATTACCGCGAGGGCACAGATACGCAGTATTTT.

This clonotype has only a few counts. This chain joins TRBV7-9 and TRBJ2-7, with a possible D match to TRBD2 (6 bases). The CDR3 totals 14 residues. Trimming removed 1 base at V and 5 bases at J, with 12 bases between. From germline, CDR1 is SEHNR and CDR2 FQNEAQ (reference sequence). The DNA for the CDR3 is TGTGCCAGCAGCTTAGTTAGAGGCGGGGACGAGCAGTACTTC. Residues: CASSLVRGGDEQYF.

A few counts support this clonotype. The V call is TRBV7-6, the J call TRBJ2-7; weak D call: TRBD1 (5 bases). The CDR3 runs 14 residues. Germline V lookup: CDR1 SGHVS, CDR2 FNYEAQ. Between the trimmed V and J ends, which lost 2 bases and 1 base, there was a span of 9 bases. Here the CDR3 reads CASSLSQGSYEQYF. CDR3 nucleotides: TGTGCCAGCAGCTTATCCCAGGGATCCTACGAGCAGTACTTC.

The table lists this clonotype with many counts. The rearrangement uses TRBV20-1 and TRBJ2-1; 8 nucleotides agree with TRBD2. This CDR3 comprises 16 residues. CDR1 DFQATT and CDR2 SNEGSKA come from the germline V gene (reference sequence). V shed 2 bases, J shed 5 bases, and the junction held 11 bases outside the gene matches. The CDR3 nucleotides read TGCAGTGCTAGATCCAACATAGCGGGGCCGAACAATGAGCAGTTCTTC. This gives the protein CSARSNIAGPNNEQFF.

In this sample, this clonotype turned up many times. V and J are TRBV4-3 and TRBJ2-1, with 10 bases that match TRBD2. CDR1 is LGHNA, CDR2 YSLEER, per germline. V shed 3 bases and J 2 bases; nucleotides not matched to a gene: 4. The CDR3 loop spans 16 amino acids. The CDR3 DNA reads TGCGCCAGCAGCCAGGCGAGCGGGAGGGCCTACAATGAGCAGTTCTTC. Residues: CASSQASGRAYNEQFF.

This clonotype was seen more than once but under ten times. The gene calls are TRBV5-5 and TRBJ1-4; D is perhaps TRBD1 (5 bases). Germline CDR1 and CDR2: SGHKS and YYEKEE (reference sequence). Trimming shortened V by 4 bases and J by 12 bases, and 13 bases separated the two germline ends. CDR3 size: 12 residues. The CDR3 protein is CASSPFGGELFF. DNA of the CDR3: TGTGCCAGCAGCCCATTTGGGGGTGAACTGTTTTTT.

In this sample, this clonotype is medium-sized. The rearrangement links TRBV20-1 to TRBJ2-7; no clear D. Trimming cost V 3 bases and J 3 bases, with 9 bases left between them. This CDR3 region has 12 residues. The germline CDR1 and CDR2 sequences are DFQATT and SNEGSKA (reference sequence). The CDR3 here is CSARDGDYEQYF. In nucleotides, the CDR3 is TGCAGTGCTAGGGACGGAGACTACGAGCAGTACTTC.

This clonotype has a handful of counts. This chain joins TRBV10-2 and TRBJ1-3, with no clear D. CDR1 and CDR2 from the germline V gene are WSHSY and SAAADI. The CDR3 length is 12 residues. V was cut by 3 bases and J by 3 bases, with 3 bases left in between. CDR3 DNA sequence: TGCGCCAGCAGTGAAAGTGGAAACACCATATATTTT. This encodes CASSESGNTIYF.

The table lists this clonotype with many counts. V usage is TRBV12-5 and J usage is TRBJ2-3; D possibly corresponds to TRBD2 (6 bases). Trimming removed 0 bases at V and 0 bases at J, with 13 bases between. Looked up from germline, CDR1 is LGHNT and CDR2 is FRNRAP. This CDR3 has 17 amino acids. CDR3 DNA: TGTGCTAGTGGTTTGGTACAGCTAGCGCCGAGCACAGATACGCAGTATTTT. It specifies CASGLVQLAPSTDTQYF.

This rearrangement joins TRBV4-1 to TRBJ2-7; 7 nucleotides match TRBD1. CDR1 and CDR2 (germline): MGHRA, YSYEKL. The CDR3 is made up of 16 amino acids. With 2 bases clipped from V and 0 bases from J, the junction kept 7 bases outside the gene matches. CDR3 sequence: CASSQIRDSSSYEQYF. For the CDR3, the DNA is TGCGCCAGCAGCCAAATCCGGGACAGTAGCTCCTACGAGCAGTACTTC.

The V and J genes are TRBV11-2 and TRBJ2-1; the D gene is possibly TRBD1 (6 bases). The germline V gene encodes CDR1 SGHAT and CDR2 FQNNGV. There are 15 residues in the CDR3. Trimming cost V 2 bases and J 5 bases, with 13 bases left between them. Here the CDR3 DNA reads TGTGCCAGCAGCTTATCCCCGGGACATCACAATGAGCAGTTCTTC. Protein: CASSLSPGHHNEQFF.

On this clonotype itself: This could be a read error, since a much larger clone is one nucleotide away. V usage is TRBV7-8 and J usage is TRBJ1-6; D may be TRBD1 (5 bases). This CDR3 comprises 18 residues. Germline values: CDR1 SGHVS, CDR2 FQNEAQ. The DNA for the CDR3 is TGTGCCAGCAGCGTTTCATTGGGGGAAAGCTCCTATAATTCACCCCTCAACTTT. Residues: CASSVSLGESSYNSPLNF.

This clonotype was counted at least ten times. The V call is TRBV11-2, the J call TRBJ2-1; weak D call: TRBD2 (5 bases). V was pared by 3 bases and J by 9 bases, with 9 bases between. Germline V lookup: CDR1 SGHAT, CDR2 FQNNGV. This CDR3 is built from 12 residues. CDR3 DNA: TGTGCCAGCAGCTTTACTAGTATTGAGCAGTTCTTC. Its translation is CASSFTSIEQFF.

By share of the sample, this clonotype is large (0.1 to 1%). The J gene is TRBJ2-1, the V gene TRBV6-2 or TRBV6-3; 11 positions agree with TRBD1. The CDR3 runs 16 residues. V gave up 2 bases and J gave up 4 bases; unmatched junction bases: 4. Germline lookup yields CDR1 MNHEY and CDR2 SVGEGT. CDR3 amino acids: CASSYTGTGGYNEQFF. The CDR3 DNA sequence: TGTGCCAGCAGTTACACCGGGACAGGGGGGTACAATGAGCAGTTCTTC.

This clonotype was recorded a few times. The rearrangement links TRBV7-8 to TRBJ2-3; a possible D gene is TRBD2 (7 bases). Germline CDR1 is SGHVS and CDR2 is FQNEAQ. Trimming took 4 bases from V and 11 from J, leaving 37 bases between them. CDR3 size: 20 residues. The CDR3 DNA follows: TGTGCCAGCAGCTATACTGGGACACCCACATTTTGGGGAGGGAATAGTGGGCAGTATTTT. Translation: CASSYTGTPTFWGGNSGQYF.

The table lists this clonotype with a few counts. The chain combines TRBV28 with TRBJ2-3; perhaps D is TRBD1 or TRBD2 (6 bases each). V gave up 2 bases and J gave up 0 bases, with 15 bases separating them. CDR3 length equals 17 residues. Germline CDR1 MDHEN, CDR2 SYDVKM. CDR3 protein: CASSLIPEGGSTDTQYF. CDR3 nucleotide sequence: TGTGCCAGCAGTTTAATCCCGGAGGGGGGCAGCACAGATACGCAGTATTTT.